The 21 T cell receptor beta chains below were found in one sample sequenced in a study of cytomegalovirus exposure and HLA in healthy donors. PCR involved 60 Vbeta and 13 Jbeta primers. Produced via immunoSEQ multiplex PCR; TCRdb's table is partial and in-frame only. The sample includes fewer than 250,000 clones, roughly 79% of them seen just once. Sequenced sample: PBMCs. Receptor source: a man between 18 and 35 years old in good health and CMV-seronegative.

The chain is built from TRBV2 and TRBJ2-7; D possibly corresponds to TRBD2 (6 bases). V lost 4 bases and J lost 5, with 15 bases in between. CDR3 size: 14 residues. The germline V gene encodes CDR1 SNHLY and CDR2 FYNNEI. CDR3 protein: CASSGQGGVDEQYF. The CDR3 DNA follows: TGTGCCAGCAGTGGCCAGGGAGGCGTGGACGAGCAGTACTTC.

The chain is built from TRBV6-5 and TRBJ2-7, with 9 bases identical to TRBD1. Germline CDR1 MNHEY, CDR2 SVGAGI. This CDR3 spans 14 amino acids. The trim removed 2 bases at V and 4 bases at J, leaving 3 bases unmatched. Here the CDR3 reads CASSYGDRGYEQYF. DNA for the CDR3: TGTGCCAGCAGTTACGGAGACAGGGGGTACGAGCAGTACTTC.

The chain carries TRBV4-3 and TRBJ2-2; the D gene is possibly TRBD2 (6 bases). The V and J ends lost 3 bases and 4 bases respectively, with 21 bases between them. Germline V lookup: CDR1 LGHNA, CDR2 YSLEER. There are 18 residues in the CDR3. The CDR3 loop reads CASSHPPNGSYATGELFF. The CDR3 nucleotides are TGCGCCAGCAGCCACCCCCCGAACGGGAGTTATGCCACCGGGGAGCTGTTTTTT.

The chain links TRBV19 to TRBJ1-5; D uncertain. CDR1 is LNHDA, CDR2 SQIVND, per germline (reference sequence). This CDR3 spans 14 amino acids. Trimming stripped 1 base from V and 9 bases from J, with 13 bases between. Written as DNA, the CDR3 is TGTGCCAGTAGTATAGTTGACGCGGGAGGGCCCCAGCATTTT. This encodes CASSIVDAGGPQHF.

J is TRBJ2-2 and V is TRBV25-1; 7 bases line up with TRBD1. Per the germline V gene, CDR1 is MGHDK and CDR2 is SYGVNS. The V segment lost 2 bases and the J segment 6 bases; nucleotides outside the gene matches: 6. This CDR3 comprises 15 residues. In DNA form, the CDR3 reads TGTGCCAGCAGTGAAGCGCGGACAGGACCCGGGGAGCTGTTTTTT. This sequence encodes CASSEARTGPGELFF.

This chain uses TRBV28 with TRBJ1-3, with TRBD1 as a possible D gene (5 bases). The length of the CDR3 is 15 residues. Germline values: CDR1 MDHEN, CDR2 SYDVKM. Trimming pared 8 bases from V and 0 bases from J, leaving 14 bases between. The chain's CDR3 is CASEARDNSGNTIYF. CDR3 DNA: TGTGCCAGCGAGGCCAGGGATAACTCTGGAAACACCATATATTTT.

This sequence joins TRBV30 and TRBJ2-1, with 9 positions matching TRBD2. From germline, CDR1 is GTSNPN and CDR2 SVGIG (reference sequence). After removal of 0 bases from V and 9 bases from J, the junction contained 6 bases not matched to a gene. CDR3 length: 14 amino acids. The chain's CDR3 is CAWSVLAGVGEQFF. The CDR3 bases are TGTGCCTGGAGTGTGTTAGCGGGAGTTGGTGAGCAGTTCTTC.

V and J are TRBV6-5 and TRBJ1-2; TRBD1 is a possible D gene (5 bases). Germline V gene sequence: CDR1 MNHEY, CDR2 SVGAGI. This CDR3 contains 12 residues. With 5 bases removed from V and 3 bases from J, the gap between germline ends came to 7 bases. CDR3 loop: CASSRGDYGYTF. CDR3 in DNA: TGTGCCAGCAGTCGGGGGGACTATGGCTACACCTTC.

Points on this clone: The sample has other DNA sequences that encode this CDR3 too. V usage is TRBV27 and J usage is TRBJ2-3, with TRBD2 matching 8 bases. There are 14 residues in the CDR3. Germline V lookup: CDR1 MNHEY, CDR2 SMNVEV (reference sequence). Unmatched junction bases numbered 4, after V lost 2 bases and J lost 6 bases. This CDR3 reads CASSLAGGVDTQYF. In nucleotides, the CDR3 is TGTGCCAGCAGTTTAGCGGGAGGCGTGGATACGCAGTATTTT.

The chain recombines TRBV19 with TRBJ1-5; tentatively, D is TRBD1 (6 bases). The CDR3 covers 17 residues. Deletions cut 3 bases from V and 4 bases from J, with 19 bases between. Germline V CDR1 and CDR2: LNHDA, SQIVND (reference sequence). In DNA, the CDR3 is TGTGCCAGTAGTATTAGGGGGGGCAGGGTCCTTAATCAGCCCCAGCATTTT. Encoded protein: CASSIRGGRVLNQPQHF.

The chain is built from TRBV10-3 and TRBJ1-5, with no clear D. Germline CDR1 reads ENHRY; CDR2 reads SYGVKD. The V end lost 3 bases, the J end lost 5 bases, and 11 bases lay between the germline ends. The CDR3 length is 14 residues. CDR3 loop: CAISESSPDQPQHF. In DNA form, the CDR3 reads TGTGCCATCAGTGAATCATCTCCGGATCAGCCCCAGCATTTT.

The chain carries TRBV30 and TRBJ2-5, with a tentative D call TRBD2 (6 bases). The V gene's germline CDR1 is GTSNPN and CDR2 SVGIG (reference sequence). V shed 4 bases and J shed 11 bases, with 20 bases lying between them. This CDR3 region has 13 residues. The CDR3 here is CAWTGRNSGEQYF. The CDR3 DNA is TGTGCCTGGACTGGCCGGAACTCGGGGGAGCAGTACTTC.

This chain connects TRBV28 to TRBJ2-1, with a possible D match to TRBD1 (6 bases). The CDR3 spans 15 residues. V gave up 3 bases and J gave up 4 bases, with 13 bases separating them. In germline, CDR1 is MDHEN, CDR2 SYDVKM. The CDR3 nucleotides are TGTGCCAGCAGTTTCGGGGAGACAGGATACAATGAGCAGTTCTTC. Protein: CASSFGETGYNEQFF.

This CDR3 reads CASSSRDRGNNSPLHF. CDR3 DNA: TGTGCCAGCAGCTCCCGGGACAGGGGTAATAATTCACCCCTCCACTTT. This chain connects TRBV13 to TRBJ1-6; TRBD1 aligns across 10 bases. In germline, CDR1 is PRHDT, CDR2 FYEKMQ (reference sequence). V shed 4 bases, J shed 5 bases, and the junction held 5 bases outside the gene matches. The CDR3 covers 16 residues.

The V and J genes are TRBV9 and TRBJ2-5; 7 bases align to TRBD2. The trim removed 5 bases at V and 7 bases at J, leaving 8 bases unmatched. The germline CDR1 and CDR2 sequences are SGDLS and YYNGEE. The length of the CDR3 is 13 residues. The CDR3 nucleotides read TGTGCCAGCAGGGGGGGGGACCGCGGGACCCAGTACTTC. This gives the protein CASRGGDRGTQYF.

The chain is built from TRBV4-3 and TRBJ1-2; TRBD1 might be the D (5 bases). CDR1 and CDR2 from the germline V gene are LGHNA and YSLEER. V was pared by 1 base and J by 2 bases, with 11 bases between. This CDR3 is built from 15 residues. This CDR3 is CASSQARAGNYGYTF. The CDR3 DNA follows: TGCGCCAGCAGCCAAGCAAGGGCAGGGAACTATGGCTACACCTTC.

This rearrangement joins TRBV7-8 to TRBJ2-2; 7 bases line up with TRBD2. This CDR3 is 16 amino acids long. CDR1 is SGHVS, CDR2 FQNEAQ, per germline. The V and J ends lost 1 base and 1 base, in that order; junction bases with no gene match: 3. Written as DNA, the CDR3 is TGTGCCAGCAGCTTAGGGGGCGGGGGGAACACCGGGGAGCTGTTTTTT. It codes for CASSLGGGGNTGELFF.

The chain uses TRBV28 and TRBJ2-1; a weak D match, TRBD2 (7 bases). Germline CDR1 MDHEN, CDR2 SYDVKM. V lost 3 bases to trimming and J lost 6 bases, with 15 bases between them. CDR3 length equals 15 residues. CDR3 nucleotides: TGTGCCAGCAGTTTTCGGGGGGCCGGTTCCAATGAGCAGTTCTTC. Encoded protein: CASSFRGAGSNEQFF.

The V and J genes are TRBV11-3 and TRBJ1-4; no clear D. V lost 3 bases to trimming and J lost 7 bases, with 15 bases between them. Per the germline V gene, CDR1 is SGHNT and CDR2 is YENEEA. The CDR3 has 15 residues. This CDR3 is CASSLAASFGEKLFF. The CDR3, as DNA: TGTGCCAGCAGCTTGGCAGCGAGCTTTGGTGAAAAACTGTTTTTT. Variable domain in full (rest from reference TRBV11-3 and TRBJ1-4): EAGVVQSPRYKIIEKKQPVAFWCNPISGHNTLYWYLQNLGQGPELLIRYENEEAVDDSQLPKDRFSAERLKGVDSTLKIQPAELGDSAVYLCASSLAASFGEKLFFGSGTQLSVL.

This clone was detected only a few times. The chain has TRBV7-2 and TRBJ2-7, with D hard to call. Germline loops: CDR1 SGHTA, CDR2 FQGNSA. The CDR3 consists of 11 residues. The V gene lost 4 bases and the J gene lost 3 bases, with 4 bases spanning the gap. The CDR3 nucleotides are TGTGCCAGCAGCTCCTACTACGAGCAGTACTTC. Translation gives CASSSYYEQYF.

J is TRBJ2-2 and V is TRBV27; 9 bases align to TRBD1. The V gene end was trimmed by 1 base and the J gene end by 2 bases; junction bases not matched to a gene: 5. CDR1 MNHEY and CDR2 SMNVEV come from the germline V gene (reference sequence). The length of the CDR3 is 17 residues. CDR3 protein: CASSLYPGQGNTGELFF. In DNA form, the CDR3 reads TGTGCCAGCAGTTTATACCCGGGACAGGGTAACACCGGGGAGCTGTTTTTT.